The 10 T cell receptor beta chains listed next were all sequenced from one sample in a study of T cell repertoires in cytomegalovirus infection. No antigen has been identified for these receptors. A single record per CDR3 protein comes from TCRdb applying MiXCR to the reads. The top ten clones hold over 15% of a sample with 300,000 to 400,000 distinct CDR3 sequences, 25% to 35% of them seen once. Specimen: cultured PBMCs, collected from culture after CMV antigen stimulation. Receptors originate from a human donor in good health (CMV status not recorded). Some clones in this sample may be carry-over from other donors' samples.

The chain combines TRBV7-3 with TRBJ1-1; D may be TRBD1 (5 bases). Trimming removed 0 bases at V and 11 bases at J, with 19 bases between. Germline CDR1 and CDR2: SGHTA and FQGTGA. The CDR3 runs to 15 residues. CDR3 DNA sequence: TGTGCCAGCAGCTTAACGAGGGAGACAGTGGGAGGTGCTTTCTTT. Protein: CASSLTRETVGGAFF.

This chain links TRBV2 with TRBJ1-5, with D tentatively TRBD1 (6 bases). CDR1 SNHLY and CDR2 FYNNEI come from the germline V gene. The ends were cut back, 7 bases at V and 2 bases at J, with 15 bases in the middle. The CDR3 runs to 15 residues. Written as DNA, the CDR3 is TGTGCCAGCACTCGAGAGGGGGAACGCAATCAGCCCCAGCATTTT. The encoded protein is CASTREGERNQPQHF. Drawing the rest from reference TRBV2 and TRBJ1-5, the complete variable domain is EPEVTQTPSHQVTQMGQEVILRCVPISNHLYFYWYRQILGQKVEFLVSFYNNEISEKSEIFDDQFSVERPDGSNFTLKIRSTKLEDSAMYFCASTREGERNQPQHFGDGTRLSIL.

This sequence joins TRBV27 and TRBJ2-2; 8 bases align to TRBD1. Germline lookup yields CDR1 MNHEY and CDR2 SMNVEV (reference sequence). The J segment lost 3 bases and the V segment lost 7 bases, leaving 4 bases of the junction unmatched. This CDR3 comprises 14 residues. In DNA, the CDR3 is TGTGCCAGCACTGGACAGGGTTACACCGGGGAGCTGTTTTTT. Encoded protein: CASTGQGYTGELFF.

V is TRBV12-3 or TRBV12-4 and J is TRBJ2-6; D unresolved. The germline V and J ends were trimmed by 2 bases and 4 bases, with 6 bases remaining between them. CDR3 length equals 14 residues. The CDR3 coding sequence is TGTGCCAGCAGTTTAACGGAGGGGGCCAACGTCCTGACTTTC. Amino acids: CASSLTEGANVLTF.

Ten or more counts support this clonotype. This chain uses TRBV7-2 with TRBJ2-7; D call uncertain. The V gene's germline CDR1 is SGHTA and CDR2 FQGNSA. Trimming removed 1 base from V and 7 bases from J, with 8 bases in between. CDR3 length: 12 residues. The CDR3 loop reads CASSLVLWEQYF. CDR3 bases: TGTGCCAGCAGCTTAGTCCTGTGGGAGCAGTACTTC. The complete variable domain, with remaining parts taken from reference TRBV7-2 and TRBJ2-7, reads GAGVSQSPSNKVTEKGKDVELRCDPISGHTALYWYRQSLGQGLEFLIYFQGNSAPDKSGLPSDRFSAERTGGSVSTLTIQRTQQEDSAVYLCASSLVLWEQYFGPGTRLTVT.

This clonotype has a handful of counts. The chain combines TRBV7-2 with TRBJ1-2, with D possibly matching TRBD1 (5 bases). V lost 5 bases and J lost 4, with 14 bases in between. The CDR3 contains 14 residues. Germline assignment: CDR1 SGHTA and CDR2 FQGNSA. The CDR3 is CASSPGRGFYGYTF. In nucleotides, the CDR3 is TGTGCCAGCAGCCCTGGGCGGGGGTTCTATGGCTACACCTTC.

The rearrangement uses TRBV20-1 and TRBJ2-1, with D perhaps matching TRBD1 (6 bases). The CDR3 covers 12 residues. Germline assignment: CDR1 DFQATT and CDR2 SNEGSKA (reference sequence). The V and J ends lost 4 bases and 8 bases respectively, with 12 bases between them. CDR3 in amino acids: CSATAPGDEQFF. As DNA, the CDR3 is TGCAGTGCTACGGCCCCAGGGGATGAGCAGTTCTTC.

The sample holds a few counts of this clonotype. The V call is TRBV6-1, the J call TRBJ2-1; D remains ambiguous. V lost 4 bases, J lost 0 bases, and 7 bases lay in between. The germline gives CDR1 MNHNS, CDR2 SASEGT. The CDR3 extends over 14 amino acids. The CDR3 sequence: CASSVVSSYNEQFF. DNA of the CDR3: TGTGCCAGCAGTGTGGTAAGCTCCTACAATGAGCAGTTCTTC.

The chain uses TRBV7-3 and TRBJ1-2, with TRBD1 identical over 12 bases. Germline values: CDR1 SGHTA, CDR2 FQGTGA. The CDR3 extends over 15 amino acids. V lost 4 bases, J lost 6 bases, and 6 bases stayed unmatched. The chain's CDR3 is CASSSGQGAENGYTF. The CDR3 coding sequence is TGTGCCAGCAGCTCGGGACAGGGGGCAGAGAATGGCTACACCTTC.

The rearrangement joins TRBV3-1 to TRBJ2-4, with a tentative D call TRBD1 (6 bases). The CDR3 is made up of 14 amino acids. V lost 5 bases, J lost 6 bases, and 14 bases lay in between. In germline, CDR1 is LGHDT, CDR2 YNNKEL (reference sequence). Here the CDR3 reads CASSYREIRNIQYF. For the CDR3, the DNA is TGTGCCAGCAGCTACAGGGAAATAAGAAACATTCAGTACTTC.